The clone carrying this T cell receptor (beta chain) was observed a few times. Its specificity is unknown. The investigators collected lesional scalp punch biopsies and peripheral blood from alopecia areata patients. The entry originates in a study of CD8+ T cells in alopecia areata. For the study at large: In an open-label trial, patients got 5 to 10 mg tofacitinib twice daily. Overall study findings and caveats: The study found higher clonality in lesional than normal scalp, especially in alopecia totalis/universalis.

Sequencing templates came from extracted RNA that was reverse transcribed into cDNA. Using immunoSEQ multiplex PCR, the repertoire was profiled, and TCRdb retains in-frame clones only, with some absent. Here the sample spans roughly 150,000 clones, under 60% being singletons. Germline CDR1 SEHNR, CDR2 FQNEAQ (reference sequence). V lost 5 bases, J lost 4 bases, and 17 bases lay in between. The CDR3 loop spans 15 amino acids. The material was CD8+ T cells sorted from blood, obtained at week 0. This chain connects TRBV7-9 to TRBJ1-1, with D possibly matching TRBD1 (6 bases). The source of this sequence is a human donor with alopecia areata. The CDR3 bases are TGTGCCAGCAGCCCTAGCGGGTTCAGGGGCACTGAAGCTTTCTTT. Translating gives CASSPSGFRGTEAFF.